This T cell receptor beta chain is from a study of regulatory T cells in long-lasting Graves disease. The study's findings and limits: Persistent Graves' cases showed lower TCR diversity than newly diagnosed cases. It is possible that accuracy was reduced by the small size of the sample.

Both iRepertoire HTBI primers and Arm-PCR of CDR3 regions were used to build the TCR beta libraries. Each CDR3 protein gets one entry after TCRdb re-called the multiplex PCR reads with MiXCR. Of around 420,000 distinct CDR3 sequences in the sample, roughly 16% were seen once. The sample holds a few counts of this clonotype. Its antigen is not known. This CDR3 spans 15 amino acids. The germline V and J ends were trimmed by 3 bases and 6 bases, with 16 bases remaining between them. Time point reported: newly diagnosed GD, antithyroid drugs for less than 3 months. PBMC-extracted RNA yielded the TCR library.

The V call is TRBV12-3 or TRBV12-4, the J call TRBJ2-3; tentative D call: TRBD1 (5 bases). The material sequenced was peripheral blood mononuclear cells (PBMCs), taken at new diagnosis, from a patient treated with antithyroid drugs. This clonotype originated in a female donor with Graves disease. DNA of the CDR3: TGTGCCAGCAGTTTGCGAGGACACGGCCTCGATACGCAGTATTTT. This encodes CASSLRGHGLDTQYF.